This T cell receptor (beta chain) derives from a study of T cells in Graves' hyperthyroidism and ophthalmopathy. Deletions cut 6 bases from V and 2 bases from J, with 17 bases between. The CDR3 has 15 residues. CDR1 is SNHLY and CDR2 is FYNNEI in the germline V gene. Uncontrolled infection, other autoimmune disease, pregnancy or lactation disqualified patients from enrolment. Fresh peripheral blood, 7.5 to 10 ml of it, supplied the PBMCs. Authors of the study amplified TCR beta CDR3 regions from RNA transcripts. In the first-round RT-PCR of the TCR CDR3, the HTBI primer set was used. TCRdb recomputed calls from the multiplex PCR reads with MiXCR, one row per CDR3 protein. This sample carries hundreds of thousands of distinct CDR3 sequences, less than 25% of them seen once, and the ten largest clones take more than 30%. Study observations and caveats: Separating ophthalmopathy from stable hyperthyroidism was achieved by a 13 V-J model. Most expanded thyroid clonotypes above 0.001 also appeared in blood.

This clonotype was recorded many times. The antigen is not known. Sequenced sample: blood. V usage is TRBV2 and J usage is TRBJ2-7; D gene uncertain. This receptor was taken from a young man with Graves' ophthalmopathy. The CDR3 spells CASRFGSQLTYEQYF. The CDR3 DNA is TGTGCCAGCAGGTTTGGAAGCCAGCTCACCTACGAGCAGTACTTC.